The rows below give T cell receptor beta chains drawn from one sample of a study of cytomegalovirus exposure and HLA in healthy donors. Clones were read by immunoSEQ multiplex PCR, and TCRdb kept only the in-frame ones, dropping some. The sample has about 120,000 clones, about 76% seen once. Sequenced material: PBMCs. The receptor set was obtained from a woman in her 40s in good health and CMV-seronegative. CDR3s include the opening cysteine and the closing phenylalanine or tryptophan. The D gene is left open where the match is weak. Size is stated for part of the rows, as once, few or many counts, or as a class when the clone is expanded.

>TRBJ1-2|TRBV12-5|.|once
CASGFGFGGYTF
TGTGCTAGTGGTTTCGGATTCGGGGGCTACACCTTC
>TRBJ1-1|TRBV28|.|.
CASSRHKFMNTEAFF
TGTGCCAGCAGTAGACACAAGTTCATGAACACTGAAGCTTTCTTT
>TRBJ2-3|TRBV4-1|TRBD1|.
CASSARDRGADTQYF
TGCGCCAGCAGCGCACGGGACAGGGGCGCAGATACGCAGTATTTT
>TRBJ2-1|TRBV5-1|TRBD2|few
CASSPGTSETNEQFF
TGCGCCAGCAGCCCCGGGACTAGCGAAACCAATGAGCAGTTCTTC
>TRBJ1-5|TRBV6-1|.|.
CASSGQFSNQPQHF
TGTGCCAGCAGCGGACAGTTCTCGAATCAGCCCCAGCATTTT
>TRBJ1-4|TRBV14|TRBD1|.
CASSQEGGTAEKLFF
TGTGCCAGCAGCCAAGAAGGGGGCACCGCTGAAAAACTGTTTTTT
>TRBJ2-7|TRBV5-4|.|.
CASSTVLSYEQYF
TGTGCCAGTTCGACAGTCCTCTCCTACGAGCAGTACTTC
>TRBJ2-4|TRBV6-1|.|.
CASTPLSSGNIQYF
TGTGCCAGCACCCCGTTGAGCTCAGGGAACATTCAGTACTTC
>TRBJ1-4|TRBV7-9|TRBD1|.
CASSLVWTGVNEKLFF
TGTGCCAGCAGCTTAGTATGGACAGGGGTTAATGAAAAACTGTTTTTT
>TRBJ2-7|TRBV28|TRBD1|.
CASSGTGGPYEQYF
TGTGCCAGCAGTGGGACAGGGGGACCTTACGAGCAGTACTTC
>TRBJ1-1|TRBV10-2|TRBD1|.
CASSETWTGGISSEAFF
TGCGCCAGCAGTGAGACTTGGACAGGGGGCATCTCCAGTGAAGCTTTCTTT
>TRBJ2-1|TRBV2|.|.
CASKQFSYNEQFF
TGTGCCAGCAAACAGTTCTCCTACAATGAGCAGTTCTTC
>TRBJ2-7|TRBV6-5|TRBD2|.
CASSWGLALYEQYF
TGTGCCAGCAGTTGGGGACTAGCTCTCTACGAGCAGTACTTC
>TRBJ2-4|TRBV6-1|TRBD2|few
CASSPGTSENIQYF
TGTGCCAGCAGCCCCGGGACTAGCGAAAACATTCAGTACTTC
>TRBJ2-2|TRBV30|.|.
CAWGRDLKNTGELFF
TGTGCCTGGGGCCGGGACTTAAAGAACACCGGGGAGCTGTTTTTT
>TRBJ2-3|TRBV10-1|.|.
CASSDPSVVGPDTQYF
TGCGCCAGCAGTGACCCATCAGTCGTTGGCCCCGATACGCAGTATTTT
>TRBJ1-2|TRBV7-9|.|.
CSSSLGTVSLIYGYTF
TGTTCCAGCAGCTTAGGTACGGTGAGCCTAATCTATGGCTACACCTTC